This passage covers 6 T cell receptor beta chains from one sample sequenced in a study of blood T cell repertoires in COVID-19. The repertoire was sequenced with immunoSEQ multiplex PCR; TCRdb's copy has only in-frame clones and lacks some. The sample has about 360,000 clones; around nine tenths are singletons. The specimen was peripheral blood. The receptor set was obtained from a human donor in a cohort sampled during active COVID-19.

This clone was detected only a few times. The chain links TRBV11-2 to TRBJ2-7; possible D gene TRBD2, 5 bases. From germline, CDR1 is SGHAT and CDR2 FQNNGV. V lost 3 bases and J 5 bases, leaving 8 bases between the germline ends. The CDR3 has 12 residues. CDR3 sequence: CASSFTEDEQYF. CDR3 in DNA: TGTGCCAGCAGCTTTACGGAGGACGAGCAGTACTTC.

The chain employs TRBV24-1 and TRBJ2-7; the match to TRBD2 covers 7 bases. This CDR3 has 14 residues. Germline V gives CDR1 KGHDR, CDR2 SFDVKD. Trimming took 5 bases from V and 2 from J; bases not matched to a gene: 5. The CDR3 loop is CATSVAGATYEQYF. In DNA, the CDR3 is TGTGCCACCAGTGTCGCGGGAGCGACCTACGAGCAGTACTTC.

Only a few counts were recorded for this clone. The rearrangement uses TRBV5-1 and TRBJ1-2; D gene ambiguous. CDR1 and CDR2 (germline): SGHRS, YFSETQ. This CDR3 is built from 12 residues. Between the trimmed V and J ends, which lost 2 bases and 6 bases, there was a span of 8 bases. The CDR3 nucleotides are TGCGCCAGCAGCTTTGGGAGTGATGGCTACACCTTC. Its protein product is CASSFGSDGYTF.

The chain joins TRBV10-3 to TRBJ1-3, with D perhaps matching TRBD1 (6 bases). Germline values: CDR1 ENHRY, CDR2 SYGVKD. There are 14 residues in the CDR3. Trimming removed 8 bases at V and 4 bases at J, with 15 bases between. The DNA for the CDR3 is TGTGCCATCGGGACGGGGGGCTCCGGAAACACCATATATTTT. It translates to CAIGTGGSGNTIYF.

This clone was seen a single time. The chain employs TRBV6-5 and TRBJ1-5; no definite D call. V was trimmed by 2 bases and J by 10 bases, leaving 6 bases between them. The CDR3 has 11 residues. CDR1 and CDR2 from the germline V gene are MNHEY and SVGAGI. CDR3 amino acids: CASSYAQPQHF. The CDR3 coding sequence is TGTGCCAGCAGTTACGCACAACCCCAGCATTTT.

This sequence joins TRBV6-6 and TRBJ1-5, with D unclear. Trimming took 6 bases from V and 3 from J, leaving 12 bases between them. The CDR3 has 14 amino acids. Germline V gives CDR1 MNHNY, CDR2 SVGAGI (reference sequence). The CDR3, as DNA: TGTGCCAGCAGGCCCGGGAAGAACAATCAGCCCCAGCATTTT. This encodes CASRPGKNNQPQHF.